Sequencing of this T cell receptor beta chain was carried out in a study of blood T cell repertoires in COVID-19. Overall study context: Acute-phase and convalescent COVID-19 samples originated in the United States, Italy and Spain. From T cells, B-cell-depleted T cells, or PBMCs came the material, which was cDNA or gDNA.

Original processing notes: Scientists estimated how many nucleated cells there were by amplifying reference gene primers. TCRdb's table, derived via immunoSEQ multiplex PCR, lists solely in-frame clones and lacks some. V and J calls and clone size are those listed in that table; D and trimming were worked out from the DNA. The profile shows some 150,000 clones, just under 85% of them singletons. Germline CDR1 reads SGHAT; CDR2 reads FQNNGV. The CDR3 has 13 residues. The V end lost 3 bases, the J end lost 11 bases, and 16 bases lay between the germline ends. The sequence was obtained from a woman aged 40 to 49 with active or convalescent COVID-19. The chain combines TRBV11-2 with TRBJ1-1; possible D gene TRBD1, 6 bases. Sequenced sample: peripheral blood. The CDR3 is CASSFDRKVMAFF. In DNA form, the CDR3 reads TGTGCCAGCAGCTTCGACAGGAAGGTGATGGCTTTCTTT.